These 3 T cell receptor beta chains originate from one sample sequenced in a study of blood T cell repertoires in COVID-19 (dated by TCRdb to 2018 to 2020). Library construction relied on the immunoSEQ multiplex PCR assay. TCRdb obtained this table from immuneACCESS and retained in-frame rearrangements with V and J assigned. These tables miss some clones; where compared with another copy, unresolved V genes account for less than half of the shortfall, and the remainder is unexplained. The sample table contains some 220,000 clones; only one count was recorded for 88% of them. The ten most abundant clones make up roughly 2.7% of the sample. Sequenced: PBMCs or T cells enriched from blood (not recorded which). Source of these receptors: a woman aged 25 to 39 who had recovered from COVID-19.

V is TRBV29-1 and J is TRBJ1-2; tentative D call: TRBD1 (5 bases). CDR1 is SQVTM, CDR2 ANQGSEA, per germline. V was trimmed by 8 bases and J by 2 bases, leaving 12 bases between them. The CDR3 sequence is 12 residues long. CDR3 sequence reads: CSSLGGNYGYTF. CDR3 coding DNA: TGCAGCTCCCTGGGGGGGAACTATGGCTACACCTTC.

The V gene is TRBV5-6, the J gene TRBJ1-1, with 8 positions matching TRBD1. Trimming took 4 bases from V and 0 from J; bases not matched to a gene: 14. The CDR3 totals 18 residues. Germline V CDR1 and CDR2: SGHDT, YYEEEE. CDR3 protein: CASSPPTGEVSMNTEAFF. CDR3 DNA: TGTGCCAGCAGCCCCCCGACAGGGGAGGTCTCAATGAACACTGAAGCTTTCTTT. Drawing the rest from reference TRBV5-6 and TRBJ1-1, the complete variable domain is DAGVTQSPTHLIKTRGQQVTLRCSPKSGHDTVSWYQQALGQGPQFIFQYYEEEERQRGNFPDRFSGHQFPNYSSELNVNALLLGDSALYLCASSPPTGEVSMNTEAFFGQGTRLTVV.

The V call is TRBV11-2, the J call TRBJ1-1; 9 bases line up with TRBD1. Trimming cost V 5 bases and J 1 base; bases outside gene matches: 14. Germline V lookup: CDR1 SGHAT, CDR2 FQNNGV. The CDR3 contains 18 residues. This CDR3 is CASSLFVGQGKANTEAFF. CDR3 in DNA: TGTGCCAGCAGCCTATTCGTGGGACAGGGAAAGGCGAACACTGAAGCTTTCTTT.